A selection of T cell receptor beta chains follows, all from one sample in a study of Ad26.COV2.S vaccination and SARS-CoV-2 variants. Profiled with immunoSEQ multiplex PCR; TCRdb holds only in-frame clones, not every one. The sample lists roughly 330,000 clones, roughly 88% occurring once. The specimen comprised peripheral blood, sampled in a trial of Ad26.COV2.S vaccine versus placebo. These receptors were obtained from a person between 18 and 60 years old who received the Ad26.COV2.S COVID-19 vaccine or a placebo. CDR3s include the opening cysteine and the closing phenylalanine or tryptophan. Each record gives: J gene, CDR3 length, D gene, V gene, clone size, CDR3 protein, CDR3 DNA. A D gene is named only where the DNA matches it firmly. Size is omitted from some rows. Given values are once, few, many or a class for expanded clones.

TRBJ1-6	15	TRBD1	TRBV28	.	CASSSGQGVGSPLHF	TGTGCCAGCAGTTCAGGACAGGGAGTTGGATCACCCCTCCACTTT
TRBJ2-2	17	TRBD2	TRBV19	.	CASSGLAGAALTGELFF	TGTGCCAGTAGTGGACTAGCGGGAGCTGCCCTCACCGGGGAGCTGTTTTTT
TRBJ1-2	13	TRBD1	TRBV11-2	once	CASSLTGEDGYTF	TGTGCCAGCAGCTTGACAGGGGAGGATGGCTACACCTTC
TRBJ1-1	16	.	TRBV5-1	.	CASSLEGLRVNTEAFF	TGCGCCAGCAGCTTGGAAGGCTTGCGGGTGAACACTGAAGCTTTCTTT
TRBJ1-5	17	.	TRBV27	.	CASRETGDRNSNQPQHF	TGTGCCAGCAGGGAGACCGGCGACAGAAATAGCAATCAGCCCCAGCATTTT
TRBJ1-1	14	.	TRBV6-2/TRBV6-3	.	CASSYGEGGTEAFF	TGTGCCAGCAGTTATGGGGAAGGGGGCACTGAAGCTTTCTTT
TRBJ2-2	13	.	TRBV6-2/TRBV6-3	.	CASSYESTGELFF	TGTGCCAGCAGTTATGAGAGCACCGGGGAGCTGTTTTTT
TRBJ2-1	16	TRBD2	TRBV19	.	CASSRPGSGRGSEQFF	TGTGCCAGTAGTAGGCCCGGGAGCGGGAGGGGAAGTGAGCAGTTCTTC
TRBJ2-3	12	.	TRBV7-6	.	CASSLWESTQYF	TGTGCCAGCAGCTTGTGGGAGTCTACGCAGTATTTT
TRBJ2-1	15	.	TRBV7-2	.	CASSLGSSPNNEQFF	TGTGCCAGCAGCTTAGGGTCAAGCCCTAACAATGAGCAGTTCTTC